The following is a TCR beta chain sequence with its context. In the study's own analysis: The assay estimated nucleated cells by amplifying reference gene primers. Here immunoSEQ multiplex PCR was the method, and the copy in TCRdb shows in-frame clones only, minus some. D and trimming come from the DNA, and the V and J calls and clone size come from that table. The table records about 210,000 clones, 75% to 90% of them present only once. In germline, CDR1 is KGHSH, CDR2 LQKENI. This CDR3 region has 18 residues. V lost 4 bases to trimming and J lost 1 base; unmatched junction nucleotides: 9. This sample is drawn from a study of blood T cell repertoires in COVID-19. Study overall: COVID-19 samples, acute and convalescent, were from the United States, Italy and Spain. PBMCs, B-cell-depleted T cells, or T cells provided the cDNA or gDNA that made up the material.

The chain carries TRBV18 and TRBJ1-5, with TRBD1 identical over 11 bases. The TCR sequence derives from a woman aged 40 to 50 with acute or convalescent COVID-19. Sequenced input: peripheral blood. The CDR3 region has the DNA TGTGCCAGCTCACTTACACCGGGACAGGGGGTAAGCAATCAGCCCCAGCATTTT. Translation: CASSLTPGQGVSNQPQHF.